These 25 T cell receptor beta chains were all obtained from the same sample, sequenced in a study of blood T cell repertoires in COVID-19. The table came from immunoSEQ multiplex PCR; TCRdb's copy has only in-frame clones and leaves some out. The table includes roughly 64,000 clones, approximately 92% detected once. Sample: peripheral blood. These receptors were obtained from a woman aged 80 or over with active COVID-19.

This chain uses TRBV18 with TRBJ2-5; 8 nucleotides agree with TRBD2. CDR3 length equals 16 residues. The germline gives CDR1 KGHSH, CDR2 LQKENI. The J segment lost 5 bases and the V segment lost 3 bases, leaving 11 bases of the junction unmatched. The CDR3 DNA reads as TGTGCCAGCTCACCGTTACCGGGACTAGTAACGGAGACCCAGTACTTC. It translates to CASSPLPGLVTETQYF.

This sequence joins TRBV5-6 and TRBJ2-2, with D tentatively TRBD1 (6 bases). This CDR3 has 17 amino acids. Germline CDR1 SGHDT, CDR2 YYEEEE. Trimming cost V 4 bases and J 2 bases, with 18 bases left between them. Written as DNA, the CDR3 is TGTGCCAGCAGCCCCTACGACAGGCGAGATAACACCGGGGAGCTGTTTTTT. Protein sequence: CASSPYDRRDNTGELFF.

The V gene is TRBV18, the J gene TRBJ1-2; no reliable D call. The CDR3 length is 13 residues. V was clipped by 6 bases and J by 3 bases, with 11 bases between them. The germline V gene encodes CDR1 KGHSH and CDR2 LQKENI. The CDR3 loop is CASSMGSDYGYTF. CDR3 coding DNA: TGTGCCAGCTCCATGGGCAGTGACTATGGCTACACCTTC.

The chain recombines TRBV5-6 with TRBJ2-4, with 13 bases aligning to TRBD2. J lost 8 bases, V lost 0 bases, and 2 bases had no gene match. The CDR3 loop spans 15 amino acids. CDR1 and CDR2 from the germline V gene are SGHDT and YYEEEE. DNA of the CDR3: TGTGCCAGCAGCTTGGGGACTAGCGGGAGAGACATTCAGTACTTC. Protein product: CASSLGTSGRDIQYF.

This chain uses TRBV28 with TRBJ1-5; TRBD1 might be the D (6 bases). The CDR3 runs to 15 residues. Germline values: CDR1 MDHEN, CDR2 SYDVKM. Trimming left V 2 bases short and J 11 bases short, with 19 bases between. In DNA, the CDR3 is TGTGCCAGCAGTTTACCAGGGGTACTTTCAGGGGCCCAGCATTTT. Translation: CASSLPGVLSGAQHF.

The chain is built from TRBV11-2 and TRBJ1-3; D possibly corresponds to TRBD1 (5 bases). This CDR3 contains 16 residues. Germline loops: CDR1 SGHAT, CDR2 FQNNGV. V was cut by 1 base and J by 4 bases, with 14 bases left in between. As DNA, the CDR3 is TGTGCCAGCAGCTTAGTCGCAGGGAGGAACGGAAACACCATATATTTT. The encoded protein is CASSLVAGRNGNTIYF.

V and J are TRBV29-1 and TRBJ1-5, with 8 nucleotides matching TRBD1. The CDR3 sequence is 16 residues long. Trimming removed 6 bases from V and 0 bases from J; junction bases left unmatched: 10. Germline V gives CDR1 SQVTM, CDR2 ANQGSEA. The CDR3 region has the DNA TGCAGCGTATCCACAGGGGGAGGCTTTAGCAATCAGCCCCAGCATTTT. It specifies CSVSTGGGFSNQPQHF. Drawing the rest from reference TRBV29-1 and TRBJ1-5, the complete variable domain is SAVISQKPSRDICQRGTSLTIQCQVDSQVTMMFWYRQQPGQSLTLIATANQGSEATYESGFVIDKFPISRPNLTFSTLTVSNMSPEDSSIYLCSVSTGGGFSNQPQHFGDGTRLSIL.

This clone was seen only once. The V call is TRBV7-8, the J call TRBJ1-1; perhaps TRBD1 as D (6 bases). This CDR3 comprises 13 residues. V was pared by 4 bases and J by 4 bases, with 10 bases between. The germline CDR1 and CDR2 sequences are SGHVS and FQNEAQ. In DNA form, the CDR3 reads TGTGCCAGCAGCTCATTGACAGGCACTGAAGCTTTCTTT. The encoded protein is CASSSLTGTEAFF. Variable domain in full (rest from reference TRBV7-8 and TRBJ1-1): GAGVSQSPRYKVAKRGQDVALRCDPISGHVSLFWYQQALGQGPEFLTYFQNEAQLDKSGLPSDRFFAERPEGSVSTLKIQRTQQEDSAVYLCASSSLTGTEAFFGQGTRLTVV.

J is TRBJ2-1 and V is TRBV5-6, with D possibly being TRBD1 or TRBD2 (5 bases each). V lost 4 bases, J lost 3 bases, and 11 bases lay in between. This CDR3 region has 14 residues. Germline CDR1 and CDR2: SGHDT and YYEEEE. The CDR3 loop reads CASSLGRGYNEQFF. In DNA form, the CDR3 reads TGTGCCAGCAGCCTGGGACGGGGCTACAATGAGCAGTTCTTC.

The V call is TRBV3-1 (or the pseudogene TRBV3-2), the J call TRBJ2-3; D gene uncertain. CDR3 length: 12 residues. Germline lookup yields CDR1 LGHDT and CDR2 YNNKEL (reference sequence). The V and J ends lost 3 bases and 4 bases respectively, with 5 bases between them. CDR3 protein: CASSHFPDTQYF. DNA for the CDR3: TGTGCCAGCAGCCACTTCCCAGATACGCAGTATTTT.

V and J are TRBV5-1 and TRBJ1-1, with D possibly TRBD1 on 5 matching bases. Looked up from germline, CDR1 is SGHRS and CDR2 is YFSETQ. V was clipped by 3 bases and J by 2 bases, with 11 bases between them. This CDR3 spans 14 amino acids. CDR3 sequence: CASSWVDTNTEAFF. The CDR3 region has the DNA TGCGCCAGCAGCTGGGTGGACACTAACACTGAAGCTTTCTTT.

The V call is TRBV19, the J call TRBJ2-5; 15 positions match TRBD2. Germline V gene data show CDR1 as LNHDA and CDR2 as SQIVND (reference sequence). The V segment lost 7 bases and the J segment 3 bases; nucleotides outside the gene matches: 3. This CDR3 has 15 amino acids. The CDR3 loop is CASMGLAGGEETQYF. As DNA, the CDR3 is TGTGCCAGTATGGGACTAGCGGGAGGAGAAGAGACCCAGTACTTC. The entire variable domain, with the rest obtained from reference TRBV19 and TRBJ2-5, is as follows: DGGITQSPKYLFRKEGQNVTLSCEQNLNHDAMYWYRQDPGQGLRLIYYSQIVNDFQKGDIAEGYSVSREKKESFPLTVTSAQKNPTAFYLCASMGLAGGEETQYFGPGTRLLVL.

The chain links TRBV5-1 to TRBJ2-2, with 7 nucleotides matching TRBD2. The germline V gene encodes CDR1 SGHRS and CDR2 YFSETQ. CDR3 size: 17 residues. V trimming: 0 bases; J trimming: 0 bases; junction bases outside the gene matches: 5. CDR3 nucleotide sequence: TGCGCCAGCAGCTTGGGATGGAGCGGGACGAACACCGGGGAGCTGTTTTTT. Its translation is CASSLGWSGTNTGELFF.

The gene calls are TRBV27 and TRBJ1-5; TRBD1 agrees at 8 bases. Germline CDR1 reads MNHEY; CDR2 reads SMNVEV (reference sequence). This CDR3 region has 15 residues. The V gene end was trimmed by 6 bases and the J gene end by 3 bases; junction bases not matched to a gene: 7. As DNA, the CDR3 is TGTGCCAGCAGGCGGGACAGGAGGTACAATCAGCCCCAGCATTTT. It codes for CASRRDRRYNQPQHF.

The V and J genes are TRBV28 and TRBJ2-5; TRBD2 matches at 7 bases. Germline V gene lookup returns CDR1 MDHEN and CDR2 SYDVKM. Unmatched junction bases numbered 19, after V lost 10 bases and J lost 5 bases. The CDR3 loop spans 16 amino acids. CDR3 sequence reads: CATGGLGGTRMETQYF. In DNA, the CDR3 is TGTGCCACCGGCGGTCTGGGAGGGACCAGAATGGAGACCCAGTACTTC.

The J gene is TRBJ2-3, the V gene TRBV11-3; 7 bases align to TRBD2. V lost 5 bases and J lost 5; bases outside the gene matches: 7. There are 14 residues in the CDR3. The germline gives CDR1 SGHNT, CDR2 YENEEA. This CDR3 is CASSNSPSGDTQYF. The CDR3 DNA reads TGTGCCAGCAGCAACTCCCCTAGCGGAGATACGCAGTATTTT.

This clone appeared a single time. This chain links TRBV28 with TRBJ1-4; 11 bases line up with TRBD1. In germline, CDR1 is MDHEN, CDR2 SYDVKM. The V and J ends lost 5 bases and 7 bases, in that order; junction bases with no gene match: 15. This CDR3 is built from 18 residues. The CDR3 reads CASSPFRDRGKLGEKLFF. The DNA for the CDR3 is TGTGCCAGCAGTCCGTTCCGGGACAGGGGGAAGTTAGGTGAAAAACTGTTTTTT.

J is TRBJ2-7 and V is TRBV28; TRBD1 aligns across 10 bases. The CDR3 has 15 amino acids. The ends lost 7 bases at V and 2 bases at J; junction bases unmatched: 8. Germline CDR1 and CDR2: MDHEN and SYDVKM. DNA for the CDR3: TGTGCCAGCACCCTCCTCGGGACAGGGGCCTACGAGCAGTACTTC. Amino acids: CASTLLGTGAYEQYF.

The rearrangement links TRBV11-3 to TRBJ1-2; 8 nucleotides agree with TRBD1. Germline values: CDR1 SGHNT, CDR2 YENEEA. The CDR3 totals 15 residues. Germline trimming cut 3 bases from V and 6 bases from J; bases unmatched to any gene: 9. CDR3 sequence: CASSFPGQGLNGYTF. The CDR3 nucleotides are TGTGCCAGCAGCTTCCCCGGACAGGGTTTGAATGGCTACACCTTC.

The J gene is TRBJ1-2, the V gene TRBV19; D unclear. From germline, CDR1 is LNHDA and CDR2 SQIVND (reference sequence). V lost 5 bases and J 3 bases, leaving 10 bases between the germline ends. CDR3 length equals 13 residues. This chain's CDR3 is CASSGGGYYGYTF. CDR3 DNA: TGTGCCAGTAGTGGCGGAGGCTACTATGGCTACACCTTC. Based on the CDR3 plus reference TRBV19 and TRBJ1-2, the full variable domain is DGGITQSPKYLFRKEGQNVTLSCEQNLNHDAMYWYRQDPGQGLRLIYYSQIVNDFQKGDIAEGYSVSREKKESFPLTVTSAQKNPTAFYLCASSGGGYYGYTFGSGTRLTVV.

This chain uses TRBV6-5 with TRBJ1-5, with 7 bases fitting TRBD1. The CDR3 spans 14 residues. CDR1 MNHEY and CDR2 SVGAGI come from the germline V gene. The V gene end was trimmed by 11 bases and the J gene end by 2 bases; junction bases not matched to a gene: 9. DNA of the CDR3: TGTGCCGCCGGGCCCACAGGGGGCAATCAGCCCCAGCATTTT. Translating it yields CAAGPTGGNQPQHF.

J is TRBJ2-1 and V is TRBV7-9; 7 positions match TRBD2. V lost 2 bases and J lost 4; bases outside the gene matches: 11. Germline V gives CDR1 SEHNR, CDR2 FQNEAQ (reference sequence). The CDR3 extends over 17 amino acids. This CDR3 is CASSLKFGRAGYNEQFF. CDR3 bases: TGTGCCAGCAGCTTAAAATTTGGGAGGGCAGGATACAATGAGCAGTTCTTC.

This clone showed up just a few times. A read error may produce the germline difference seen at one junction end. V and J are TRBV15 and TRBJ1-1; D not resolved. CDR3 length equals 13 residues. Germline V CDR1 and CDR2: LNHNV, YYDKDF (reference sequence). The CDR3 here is CATSRDLNSEAFF. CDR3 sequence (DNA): TGTGCCACCAGCAGAGATCTGAACTCTGAAGCTTTCTTT.

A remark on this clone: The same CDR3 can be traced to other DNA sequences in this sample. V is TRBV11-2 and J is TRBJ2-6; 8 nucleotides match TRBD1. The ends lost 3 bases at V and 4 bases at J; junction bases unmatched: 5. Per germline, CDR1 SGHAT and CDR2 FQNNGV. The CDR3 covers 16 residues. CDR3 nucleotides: TGTGCCAGCAGCTTTTCCAGGGGGCGGGGGGCCAACGTCCTGACTTTC. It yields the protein CASSFSRGRGANVLTF.

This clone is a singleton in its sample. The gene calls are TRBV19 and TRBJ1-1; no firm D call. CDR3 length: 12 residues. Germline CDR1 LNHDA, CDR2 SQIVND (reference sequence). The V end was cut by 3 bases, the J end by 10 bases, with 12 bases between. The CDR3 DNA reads TGTGCCAGTAGTATTGGTTCCGCAGGAGCTTTCTTT. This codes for CASSIGSAGAFF.